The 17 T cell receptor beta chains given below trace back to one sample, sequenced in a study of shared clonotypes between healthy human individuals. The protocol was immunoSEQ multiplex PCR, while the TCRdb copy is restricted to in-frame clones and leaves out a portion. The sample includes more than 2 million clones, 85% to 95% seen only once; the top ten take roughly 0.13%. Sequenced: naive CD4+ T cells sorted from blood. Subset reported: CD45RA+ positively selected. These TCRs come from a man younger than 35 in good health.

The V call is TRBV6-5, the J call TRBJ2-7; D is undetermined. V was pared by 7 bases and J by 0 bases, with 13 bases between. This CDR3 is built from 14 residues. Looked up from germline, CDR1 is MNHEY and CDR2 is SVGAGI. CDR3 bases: TGTGCCAGCATTGGTGTCAGCCTCTCCTACGAGCAGTACTTC. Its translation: CASIGVSLSYEQYF.

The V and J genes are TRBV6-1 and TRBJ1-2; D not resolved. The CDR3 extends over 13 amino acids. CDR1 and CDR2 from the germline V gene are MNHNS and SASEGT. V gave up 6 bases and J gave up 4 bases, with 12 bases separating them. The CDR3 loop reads CASRGMPSYGYTF. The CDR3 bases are TGTGCCAGCAGGGGGATGCCTTCCTATGGCTACACCTTC.

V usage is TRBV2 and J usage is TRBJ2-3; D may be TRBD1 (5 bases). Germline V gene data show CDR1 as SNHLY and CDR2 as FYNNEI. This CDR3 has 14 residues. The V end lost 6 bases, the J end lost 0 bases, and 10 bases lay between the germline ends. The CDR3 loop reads CASRGPLSTDTQYF. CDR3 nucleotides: TGTGCCAGCAGGGGGCCATTAAGCACAGATACGCAGTATTTT.

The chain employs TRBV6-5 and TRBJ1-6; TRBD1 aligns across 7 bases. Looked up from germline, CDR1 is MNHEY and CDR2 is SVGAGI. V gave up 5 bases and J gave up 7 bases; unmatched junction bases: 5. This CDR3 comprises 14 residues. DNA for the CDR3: TGTGCCAGCAGTAGACAGGGCGAAAATTCACCCCTCCACTTT. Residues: CASSRQGENSPLHF.

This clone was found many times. This chain's CDR3 is CASSQAPGRTRYGYTF. The CDR3 bases are TGTGCCAGCAGCCAGGCCCCTGGTCGGACCCGCTATGGCTACACCTTC. This chain joins TRBV14 and TRBJ1-2; no clear D gene. Germline V gene sequence: CDR1 SGHDN, CDR2 FVKESK. The CDR3 has 16 residues. V lost 3 bases and J lost 4, with 18 bases in between. The variable domain in full, completed from reference TRBV14 and TRBJ1-2, reads EAGVTQFPSHSVIEKGQTVTLRCDPISGHDNLYWYRRVMGKEIKFLLHFVKESKQDESGMPNNRFLAERTGGTYSTLKVQPAELEDSGVYFCASSQAPGRTRYGYTFGSGTRLTVV.

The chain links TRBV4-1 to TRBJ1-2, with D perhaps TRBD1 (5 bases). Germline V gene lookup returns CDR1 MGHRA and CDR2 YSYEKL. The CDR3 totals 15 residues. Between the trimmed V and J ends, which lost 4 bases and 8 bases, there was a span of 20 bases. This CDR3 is CASSLAPWSEGGYTF. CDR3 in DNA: TGCGCCAGCAGCCTAGCCCCATGGTCTGAGGGGGGCTACACCTTC.

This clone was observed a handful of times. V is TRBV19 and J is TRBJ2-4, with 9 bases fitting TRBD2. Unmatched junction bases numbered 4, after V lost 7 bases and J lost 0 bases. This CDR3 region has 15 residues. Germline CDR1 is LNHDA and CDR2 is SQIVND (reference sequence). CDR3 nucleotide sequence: TGTGCCAGTATGAAAGCGGGGGGAGCCAAAAACATTCAGTACTTC. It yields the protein CASMKAGGAKNIQYF.

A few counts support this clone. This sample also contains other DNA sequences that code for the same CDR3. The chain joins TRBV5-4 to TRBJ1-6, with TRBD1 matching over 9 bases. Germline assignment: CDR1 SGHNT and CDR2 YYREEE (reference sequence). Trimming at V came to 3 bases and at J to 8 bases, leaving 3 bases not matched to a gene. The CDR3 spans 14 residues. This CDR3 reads CASSSGQGYSPLHF. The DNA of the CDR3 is TGTGCCAGCAGCTCGGGACAGGGTTATTCACCCCTCCACTTT.

CDR3 amino acids: CASSIGLTPDTQYF. The CDR3 region has the DNA TGTGCCAGTAGTATTGGACTAACCCCAGATACGCAGTATTTT. The chain employs TRBV19 and TRBJ2-3, with D possibly matching TRBD2 (6 bases). The length of the CDR3 is 14 residues. Trimming pared 3 bases from V and 4 bases from J, leaving 11 bases between. The germline CDR1 and CDR2 sequences are LNHDA and SQIVND (reference sequence).

This chain's CDR3 is CASSPSQGTYEQYF. CDR3 nucleotide sequence: TGCGCCAGCAGCCCGTCACAGGGCACCTACGAGCAGTACTTC. The rearrangement links TRBV5-1 to TRBJ2-7; D is possibly TRBD1 (6 bases). The length of the CDR3 is 14 residues. Germline assignment: CDR1 SGHRS and CDR2 YFSETQ. The V end was cut by 4 bases, the J end by 2 bases, with 13 bases between. The full variable domain, in which reference TRBV5-1 and TRBJ2-7 provide the parts outside the CDR3, is KAGVTQTPRYLIKTRGQQVTLSCSPISGHRSVSWYQQTPGQGLQFLFEYFSETQRNKGNFPGRFSGRQFSNSRSEMNVSTLELGDSALYLCASSPSQGTYEQYFGPGTRLTVT.

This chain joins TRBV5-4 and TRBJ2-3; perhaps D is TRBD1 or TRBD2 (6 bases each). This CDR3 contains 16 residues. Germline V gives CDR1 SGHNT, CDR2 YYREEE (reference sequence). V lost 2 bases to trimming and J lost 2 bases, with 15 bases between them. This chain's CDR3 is CASSFGGGGTTDTQYF. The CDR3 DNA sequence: TGTGCCAGCAGCTTCGGTGGAGGGGGAACCACAGATACGCAGTATTTT.

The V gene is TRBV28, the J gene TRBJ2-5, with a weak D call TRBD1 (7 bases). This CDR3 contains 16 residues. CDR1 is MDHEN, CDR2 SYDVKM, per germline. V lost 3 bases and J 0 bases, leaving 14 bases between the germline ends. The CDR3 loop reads CASSFTSGGYQETQYF. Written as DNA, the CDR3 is TGTGCCAGCAGTTTTACGTCAGGGGGGTACCAAGAGACCCAGTACTTC.

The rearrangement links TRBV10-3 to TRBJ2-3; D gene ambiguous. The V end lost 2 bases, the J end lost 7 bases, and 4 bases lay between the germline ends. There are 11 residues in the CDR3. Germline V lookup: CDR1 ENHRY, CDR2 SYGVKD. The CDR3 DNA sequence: TGTGCCATCAGTGAGACGAATACGCAGTATTTT. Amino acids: CAISETNTQYF.

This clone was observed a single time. As DNA, the CDR3 is TGCAGCGTTGATGGGATTGGGCCTGAGCAGACCCAGTACTTC. Residues: CSVDGIGPEQTQYF. This chain joins TRBV29-1 and TRBJ2-5; no firm D call. In germline, CDR1 is SQVTM, CDR2 ANQGSEA. The V and J ends lost 3 bases and 6 bases respectively, with 17 bases between them. This CDR3 has 14 amino acids.

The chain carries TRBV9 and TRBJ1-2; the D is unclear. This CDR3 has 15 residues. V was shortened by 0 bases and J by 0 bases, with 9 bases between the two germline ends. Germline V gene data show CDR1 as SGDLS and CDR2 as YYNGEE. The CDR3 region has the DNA TGTGCCAGCAGCGTAGAGGCAGCAGCTAACTATGGCTACACCTTC. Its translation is CASSVEAAANYGYTF. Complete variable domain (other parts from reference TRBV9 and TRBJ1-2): DSGVTQTPKHLITATGQRVTLRCSPRSGDLSVYWYQQSLDQGLQFLIQYYNGEERAKGNILERFSAQQFPDLHSELNLSSLELGDSALYFCASSVEAAANYGYTFGSGTRLTVV.

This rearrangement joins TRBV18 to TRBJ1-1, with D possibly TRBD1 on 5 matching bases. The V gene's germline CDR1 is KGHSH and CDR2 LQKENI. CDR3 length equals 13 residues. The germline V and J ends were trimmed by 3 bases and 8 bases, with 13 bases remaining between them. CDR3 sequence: CASSPIGGSEAFF. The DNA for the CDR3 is TGTGCCAGCTCACCTATTGGGGGGTCCGAAGCTTTCTTT.

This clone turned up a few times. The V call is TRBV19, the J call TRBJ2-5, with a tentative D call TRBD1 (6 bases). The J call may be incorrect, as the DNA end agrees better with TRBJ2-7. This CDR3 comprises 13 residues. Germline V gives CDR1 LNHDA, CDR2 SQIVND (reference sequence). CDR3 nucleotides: TGTGCCAGTAGTGCAGGGGTTGGCTACGAGCAGTACTTC. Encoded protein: CASSAGVGYEQYF.